The T cell receptor beta chain under discussion was sequenced for a study of blood T cell repertoires in COVID-19. Overall study context: The samples span acute and convalescent COVID-19 from the United States, Italy and Spain. PBMCs, B-cell-depleted T cells, or T cells were the source of the cDNA or gDNA that made up the material.

This CDR3 is built from 15 residues. Between the trimmed V and J ends, which lost 0 bases and 1 base, there was a span of 7 bases. Germline V gene sequence: CDR1 SGHAT, CDR2 FQNNGV. This clone was found once. In the original analysis: Counts of nucleated cells, estimated from reference gene primer amplification, were obtained. The method was immunoSEQ multiplex PCR; TCRdb's version includes in-frame clones alone and lacks a portion of them. Clone size and the V and J calls come from that table; the DNA yielded D and trimming. The sample includes approximately 240,000 clones, around 87% of them seen just once.

The sequence was obtained from a woman in her twenties or thirties who had recovered from COVID-19. This rearrangement joins TRBV11-2 to TRBJ2-1; the D is unclear. The sample taken for sequencing was peripheral blood. The CDR3 DNA reads as TGTGCCAGCAGCTTAGATCTGGCTTCCTACAATGAGCAGTTCTTC. Translation: CASSLDLASYNEQFF.